This T cell receptor beta chain was captured by sequencing in a study of cytomegalovirus exposure and HLA in healthy donors. Study-wide findings and caveats: Further analysis, carried out later, found HLA-associated TCR beta chains more clonally expanded than equally common other chains.

With 60 Vbeta and 13 Jbeta primers, the PCR was carried out. The repertoire was sequenced with immunoSEQ multiplex PCR; TCRdb's copy has only in-frame clones and lacks some. The repertoire includes about 100,000 clones, under 90% of them detected once, and under 5.5% sits in the top ten. There are 14 residues in the CDR3. CDR1 is MDHEN and CDR2 is SYDVKM in the germline V gene. V shed 5 bases, J shed 2 bases, and the junction held 5 bases outside the gene matches. Of note for this clone: Its antigen is still unknown.

Sequenced sample: PBMCs. The receptor's source is an older woman in good health and CMV-seropositive. J is TRBJ2-7 and V is TRBV28; 8 bases are shared with TRBD1. CDR3 nucleotides: TGTGCCAGCAGTAAGGACAGGGTGCCCTACGAGCAGTACTTC. As protein: CASSKDRVPYEQYF.